These 14 T cell receptor beta chains were all obtained from the same sample, sequenced in a study of human T cells and chemical hapten exposure. Using its own MiXCR run on the 5' RACE reads, TCRdb lists one record per CDR3 protein. The data show 81,000 or so distinct CDR3 sequences, with roughly 8% seen just once and around 2.3% held by the top ten. It was from unfractionated whole blood that total RNA was extracted. Receptors originate from a male donor in good health.

The rearrangement links TRBV18 to TRBJ2-2, with 9 bases matching TRBD1. The V and J ends lost 3 bases and 0 bases, in that order; junction bases with no gene match: 8. The CDR3 length is 18 residues. Germline values: CDR1 KGHSH, CDR2 LQKENI. CDR3 sequence reads: CASSPTPWTGANTGELFF. As DNA, the CDR3 is TGTGCCAGCTCACCTACACCGTGGACAGGGGCGAACACCGGGGAGCTGTTTTTT.

The J gene is TRBJ1-2, the V gene TRBV6-2 or TRBV6-3; D perhaps matches TRBD1 (5 bases). Per germline, CDR1 MNHEY and CDR2 SVGEGT. The CDR3 has 14 amino acids. V was clipped by 2 bases and J by 7 bases, with 14 bases between them. CDR3 in DNA: TGTGCCAGCAGTTACGGGGACCCTAGGCTTGGCTACACCTTC. It encodes CASSYGDPRLGYTF.

In this sample, this clonotype turned up many times. This chain connects TRBV5-1 to TRBJ2-5; the D gene is possibly TRBD1 (6 bases). The V end lost 0 bases, the J end lost 1 base, and 7 bases lay between the germline ends. Germline V CDR1 and CDR2: SGHRS, YFSETQ. This CDR3 is 14 amino acids long. The CDR3 DNA follows: TGCGCCAGCAGCTTGGGGACAGTCCAAGAGACCCAGTACTTC. Protein product: CASSLGTVQETQYF.

In its sample, this clonotype was seen many times. The CDR3 nucleotides read TGCAGCGTTGAAGGGGAGCCTTACAATGAGCAGTTCTTC. This translates into CSVEGEPYNEQFF. The gene calls are TRBV29-1 and TRBJ2-1, with D maybe TRBD2 (5 bases). V was pared by 1 base and J by 4 bases, with 8 bases between. The length of the CDR3 is 13 residues. Germline CDR1 reads SQVTM; CDR2 reads ANQGSEA.

The table lists this clonotype with many counts. This chain connects TRBV2 to TRBJ2-3; TRBD1 aligns across 8 bases. This CDR3 has 14 amino acids. Germline assignment: CDR1 SNHLY and CDR2 FYNNEI. J was trimmed by 1 base and V by 6 bases; bases with no gene match: 3. DNA for the CDR3: TGTGCCAGCAGCGGACAGGGCGGCACAGATACGCAGTATTTT. It translates to CASSGQGGTDTQYF.

This clonotype appeared many times. This sequence joins TRBV5-1 and TRBJ2-3; D remains unclear. V lost 3 bases, J lost 1 base, and 12 bases lay in between. CDR1 and CDR2 from the germline V gene are SGHRS and YFSETQ. This CDR3 contains 15 residues. The CDR3 region has the DNA TGCGCCAGCAGCTCGGACCTCTTGGGCACAGATACGCAGTATTTT. Translation: CASSSDLLGTDTQYF. Supplemented by reference TRBV5-1 and TRBJ2-3, the full variable domain reads KAGVTQTPRYLIKTRGQQVTLSCSPISGHRSVSWYQQTPGQGLQFLFEYFSETQRNKGNFPGRFSGRQFSNSRSEMNVSTLELGDSALYLCASSSDLLGTDTQYFGPGTRLTVL.

In this sample, this clonotype turned up many times. V and J are TRBV7-9 and TRBJ1-5, with TRBD1 as a possible D gene (5 bases). The CDR3 loop spans 13 amino acids. Trimming left V 5 bases short and J 5 bases short, with 10 bases between. Germline loops: CDR1 SEHNR, CDR2 FQNEAQ (reference sequence). CDR3 nucleotides: TGTGCCAGCAGCACTCAGGGAGATCAGCCCCAGCATTTT. It translates to CASSTQGDQPQHF.

This clonotype was found a few times. This rearrangement joins TRBV6-2 or TRBV6-3 to TRBJ1-5; 9 positions match TRBD1. Per the germline V gene, CDR1 is MNHEY and CDR2 is SVGEGT. Trimming at V came to 8 bases and at J to 3 bases, leaving 11 bases not matched to a gene. There are 16 residues in the CDR3. The CDR3 spells CASRTGYRGHNQPQHF. CDR3 nucleotide sequence: TGTGCCAGCCGCACGGGCTACAGGGGGCACAATCAGCCCCAGCATTTT.

In the case of this clonotype: This could be a read error, since a much larger clone is one nucleotide away. The V call is TRBV7-6, the J call TRBJ2-5, with TRBD2 identical over 9 bases. Germline CDR1 is SGHVS and CDR2 is FNYEAQ. The CDR3 consists of 15 residues. CDR3 loop: CASSQDAGGPETQHF. The CDR3 region has the DNA TGTGCCAGCAGCCAAGACGCGGGAGGGCCAGAGACCCAGCACTTC. Using reference TRBV7-6 and TRBJ2-5 for the parts outside the CDR3, the full variable domain is GAGVSQSPRYKVTKRGQDVALRCDPISGHVSLYWYRQALGQGPEFLTYFNYEAQQDKSGLPNDRFSAERPEGSISTLTIQRTEQRDSAMYRCASSQDAGGPETQHFGPGTRLLVL.

This clonotype has more than one count but fewer than ten. The CDR3 sequence: CASSSTGELFF. Written as DNA, the CDR3 is TGCGCCAGCAGCTCCACCGGGGAGCTGTTTTTT. The chain uses TRBV4-1 and TRBJ2-2; D gene uncertain. CDR1 is MGHRA and CDR2 is YSYEKL in the germline V gene. V shed 5 bases and J shed 4 bases, with 2 bases lying between them. The length of the CDR3 is 11 residues.

The V gene is TRBV7-8, the J gene TRBJ2-5; D may be TRBD2 (8 bases). Trimming left V 7 bases short and J 14 bases short, with 32 bases between. Germline V gives CDR1 SGHVS, CDR2 FQNEAQ. The CDR3 runs to 16 residues. The CDR3 loop reads CASIPRTGTARRGGYF. The CDR3 nucleotides read TGTGCCAGCATACCAAGAACCGGGACAGCCCGCCGGGGGGGATACTTC.

Many counts were recorded for this clonotype. This chain joins TRBV7-2 and TRBJ2-3; D uncertain. Trimming pared 5 bases from V and 3 bases from J, leaving 12 bases between. The CDR3 is made up of 14 amino acids. Germline CDR1 SGHTA, CDR2 FQGNSA. DNA for the CDR3: TGTGCCAGCAGCACAAGACTCAGTACAGATACGCAGTATTTT. Its translation: CASSTRLSTDTQYF.

CDR3 coding DNA: TGTGCTAGTGGTTTGGGGGGAGGGCAGAATCAGCCCCAGCATTTT. It specifies CASGLGGGQNQPQHF. This chain joins TRBV12-5 and TRBJ1-5; D not resolved. This CDR3 spans 15 amino acids. Germline CDR1 reads LGHNT; CDR2 reads FRNRAP. Trimming removed 1 base from V and 4 bases from J, with 11 bases in between.

Remarks on this clonotype: A read error is possible here, since a much larger clone lies one base away. It is likely a read error, because the conserved phenylalanine at the end of the CDR3 is missing. The J gene is TRBJ1-5, the V gene TRBV6-1; TRBD1 agrees at 9 bases. CDR1 is MNHNS, CDR2 SASEGT, per germline. There are 17 residues in the CDR3. With 0 bases clipped from V and 3 bases from J, the junction kept 6 bases outside the gene matches. CDR3 in amino acids: CASSEAGTGRPNQPQHS. The DNA for the CDR3 is TGTGCCAGCAGTGAAGCCGGGACAGGGCGTCCCAATCAGCCCCAGCATTCT.